This T cell receptor (beta chain) was captured in a study of blood T cell repertoires in COVID-19. Germline V gene data show CDR1 as KGHDR and CDR2 as SFDVKD. Between the trimmed V and J ends, which lost 1 base and 8 bases, there was a span of 5 bases. The CDR3 has 11 amino acids. Generated by immunoSEQ multiplex PCR, the TCRdb table keeps only in-frame clones and is missing some. The sample records about 160,000 clones, approximately 85% being singletons. What was sequenced was peripheral blood. The chain couples TRBV24-1 to TRBJ2-7; D is uncertain. The receptor comes from a man aged 40-50 years with acute or convalescent COVID-19. The CDR3 bases are TGTGCCACCAGTGATTTAACAAAGCAGTACTTC. Translation: CATSDLTKQYF.